This TCR beta chain derives from a study of blood T cell repertoires in COVID-19. Study as a whole: Donors in the United States, Italy and Spain gave samples during acute or convalescent COVID-19.

This CDR3 spans 15 amino acids. Germline assignment: CDR1 MNHEY and CDR2 SVGEGT. The trim removed 5 bases at V and 0 bases at J, leaving 5 bases unmatched. Here immunoSEQ multiplex PCR was the method, and the copy in TCRdb shows in-frame clones only, minus some. This table has fewer than 130,000 clones, more than 75% appearing once. The sample taken for sequencing was peripheral blood. This sequence was found in a woman aged 50 to 60 with acute or convalescent COVID-19. This chain links TRBV6-2 or TRBV6-3 with TRBJ2-3, with 7 bases aligning to TRBD2. The CDR3 loop is CASSAGRVSTDTQYF. As DNA, the CDR3 is TGTGCCAGCAGTGCAGGGAGGGTGAGCACAGATACGCAGTATTTT.